The present T cell receptor beta chain was sequenced within a study of blood T cell repertoires in COVID-19. Study-level background: Acute-phase and convalescent COVID-19 samples originated in the United States, Italy and Spain.

In Seattle, patients joined the study during active infection and were tracked longitudinally. CDR1 and CDR2 from the germline V gene are MNHEY and SVGEGT. This CDR3 contains 13 residues. V shed 6 bases and J shed 2 bases, with 10 bases lying between them. Study processing details: How many nucleated cells were present was estimated from reference gene primer amplification. Clones were read by immunoSEQ multiplex PCR, and TCRdb kept only the in-frame ones, dropping some. V, J and clone size were drawn from that table, and D and trimming were deduced from the DNA. Of 120,000 to 150,000 clones in the sample, 75% to 90% were seen once.

The chain employs TRBV6-2 or TRBV6-3 and TRBJ1-2; D unclear. The sample consisted of peripheral blood. The sequence came from a man between 18 and 29 years old with COVID-19, enrolled during active disease. DNA for the CDR3: TGTGCCAGCAGCACGTCAGTGAACTATGGCTACACCTTC. Translated, it gives CASSTSVNYGYTF.